This TCR beta chain was observed in a study of regulatory T cells in long-lasting Graves disease (dated by TCRdb to about 2021). Regarding the study in general: Persistent Graves' disease was defined as persistently positive TSH receptor autoantibodies together with antithyroid drug treatment for over 5 years. Peripheral blood TCR sequencing and RNA sequencing compared persistent Graves' disease patients with newly diagnosed Graves' disease patients. The study was registered as a clinical trial and conducted in China. A total of 33 samples were covered by TCR sequencing, comprising some 13 persistent and 20 or so newly diagnosed Graves' disease patients. In the clinical cohort, patients with persistent Graves' disease had used antithyroid drugs for an average of roughly ten years. Study-level results and caveats: Compared with newly diagnosed patients, patients with persistent Graves' disease had lower TCR Shannon entropy and fewer highly expanded clones, which suggests clonal expansion. Preferential use of TRBV28, TRBJ1-2 and TRBJ2-5 was observed in persistent disease, whereas TRBV20-1 and TRBJ2-1 were favored in newly diagnosed disease. Because the primary lesion, thyroid tissue, could not be accessed, the study looked at peripheral blood alone. Sequencing and analysis were limited to the TCR beta chain. The small sample size was acknowledged by the authors as a limitation that may reduce accuracy. More public clonotypes were shared among persistent patients (under 3,000) than among newly diagnosed patients (just under 1,000).

The library was produced with multiplex PCR. The run used an Illumina HiSeq 4000. TCR beta libraries were built with iRepertoire HTBI primers and Arm-PCR amplification of CDR3 regions. PCR products were gel purified before sequencing. The study's processing was this. Gene usage analysis of CDR3 amino acid clonotypes relied on the 60 or so TRBV and about 15 TRBJ segments identified across samples. COPE and FqMerger were used to merge filtered high-quality paired reads into contigs. BLAST was used to align contigs to the IMGT TRBV, TRBD and TRBJ reference genes, and CDR3 was defined following IMGT. Clonotypes above 0.1% frequency were classified as highly expanded clones. Shannon entropy served as the measure of repertoire diversity, while the Gini coefficient captured V-J evenness. A clonotype was considered public if more than one individual shared it. TCRdb reprocessing: public reads trimmed at Q25 with fastp, clones called with MiXCR, in-frame beta chains kept. Rows with one shared CDR3 protein collapse into an entry with the most common genes and DNA. TCRdb, rather than the study authors, made the V and J calls. This sample gives approximately 470,000 distinct CDR3 sequences in total; less than 25% of them show up just once. Jointly, the top ten make up over 7.5% of the sample.

The time point tag for this specimen amounts to: persistent/refractory GD, antithyroid drugs over 5 years with positive TRAb. For both TCR sequencing and RNA sequencing, RNA was extracted from PBMCs in TRIzol. The diagnosis of Graves' disease followed American Thyroid Association guidelines. The patients came from an endocrinology department in Xi'an, China. Each patient gave approximately 8.8 milliliters of peripheral blood, collected in an EDTA anticoagulant tube. PBMCs were isolated by Ficoll Paque Plus density gradient separation without further T cell sorting. An Agilent 2100 Bioanalyzer and agarose gel were used to check RNA quality, while a NanoDrop 2000 measured RNA concentration. Ten or more counts support this clonotype. Its antigen is not yet known. Per-base quality was not reported, and no clone a single base away is much larger than it. Via the germline V gene, CDR1 is MDHEN and CDR2 SYDVKM. V is cut by 6 bases and J by 5 bases, and the space between the germline ends is 20 bases. CDR3 length: 16 amino acids, cysteine to phenylalanine. Solely the CDR3 DNA is kept, with 48 bases framed from the first base.

The chain is encoded by TRBV28 joined to TRBJ1-5; the D gene is perhaps TRBD1, on 5 matching bases. The source material was peripheral blood mononuclear cells (PBMCs), sampled when the disease was refractory, from a patient treated with antithyroid drugs. The receptor's source is a female donor with Graves disease. The DNA is TGTGCCAGCAGCACATACCCCAGGGAAGTTTATCAGCCCCAGCATTTT. This sequence encodes CASSTYPREVYQPQHF.